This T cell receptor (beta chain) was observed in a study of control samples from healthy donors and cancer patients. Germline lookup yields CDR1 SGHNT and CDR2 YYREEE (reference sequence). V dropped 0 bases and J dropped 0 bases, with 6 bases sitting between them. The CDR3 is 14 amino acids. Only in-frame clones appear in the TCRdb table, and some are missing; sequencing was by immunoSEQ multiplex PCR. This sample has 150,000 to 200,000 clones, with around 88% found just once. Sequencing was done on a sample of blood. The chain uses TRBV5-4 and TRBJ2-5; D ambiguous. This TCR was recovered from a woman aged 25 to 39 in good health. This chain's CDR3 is CASSLDGYQETQYF. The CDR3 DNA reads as TGTGCCAGCAGCTTGGACGGGTACCAAGAGACCCAGTACTTC. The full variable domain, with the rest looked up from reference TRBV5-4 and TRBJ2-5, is ETGVTQSPTHLIKTRGQQVTLRCSSQSGHNTVSWYQQALGQGPQFIFQYYREEENGRGNFPPRFSGLQFPNYSSELNVNALELDDSALYLCASSLDGYQETQYFGPGTRLLVL.